Presented here are 10 T cell receptor beta chains from one specimen sequenced in a study. TCRdb ran MiXCR on the reads and lists one entry per CDR3 protein. The sample carries a few thousand distinct CDR3 sequences, 7.5% to 10% recorded once. Sequenced input: CD4+ T cells from peripheral blood. The receptors were sampled from a human donor with rheumatoid arthritis.

This clonotype was detected many times. The chain links TRBV7-2 to TRBJ2-1, with 14 nucleotides matching TRBD2. Germline loops: CDR1 SGHTA, CDR2 FQGNSA. J was trimmed by 5 bases and V by 5 bases; bases with no gene match: 2. The CDR3 covers 15 residues. CDR3 amino acids: CASSLGLAGDNEQFF. The CDR3 DNA reads as TGTGCCAGCAGCCTGGGACTAGCGGGAGACAATGAGCAGTTCTTC.

This clonotype is a singleton in its sample. A clone one base away is much larger, so this may be a read error. The J gene is TRBJ1-5, the V gene TRBV25-1; tentatively, D is TRBD1 (5 bases). Germline loops: CDR1 MGHDK, CDR2 SYGVNS. CDR3 length: 14 residues. In nucleotides, the CDR3 is TGTGCCAGCTGTGATGGGGGTCCGAATCAGCCCCAGCATTTT. This encodes CASCDGGPNQPQHF.

Of note for this clonotype: With a much larger clone just one base away, this may be a read error. The chain recombines TRBV7-2 with TRBJ1-6, with 7 bases aligning to TRBD1. CDR3 length: 13 amino acids. Germline V gives CDR1 SGHTA, CDR2 FQGNSA. The CDR3: CANSLYRGRTLHF. For the CDR3, the DNA is TGTGCCAACAGCTTATACAGGGGTAGAACCCTCCACTTT.

By share, this clonotype counts as medium-sized (0.01 to 0.1%). The chain carries TRBV2 and TRBJ2-3; weak D call: TRBD1 (6 bases). V was cut by 8 bases and J by 6 bases, with 18 bases left in between. Per the germline V gene, CDR1 is SNHLY and CDR2 is FYNNEI. This CDR3 contains 14 residues. CDR3 region: CASVRDTPGDTQYF. Here the CDR3 DNA reads TGTGCCAGCGTACGGGACACCCCGGGGGATACGCAGTATTTT.

This clonotype was recorded at least ten times. This chain joins TRBV20-1 and TRBJ2-3; 7 nucleotides align to TRBD2. V was pared by 1 base and J by 3 bases, with 7 bases of the junction left unmatched. This CDR3 region has 15 residues. Germline assignment: CDR1 DFQATT and CDR2 SNEGSKA (reference sequence). The CDR3 nucleotides read TGCAGTGCTAGAGTTGGTGCGGGAGCAACAGATACGCAGTATTTT. The encoded protein is CSARVGAGATDTQYF.

In this sample, this clonotype is medium-sized. J is TRBJ1-5 and V is TRBV10-3; 9 nucleotides line up with TRBD1. This CDR3 contains 13 residues. V shed 9 bases, J shed 6 bases, and the junction held 6 bases outside the gene matches. The germline CDR1 and CDR2 sequences are ENHRY and SYGVKD. CDR3 loop: CAIRDRVGQPQHF. CDR3 nucleotide sequence: TGTGCCATACGGGACAGGGTGGGTCAGCCCCAGCATTTT.

By share, this clonotype counts as medium-sized. The rearrangement links TRBV6-6 to TRBJ2-7; possibly TRBD1 or TRBD2 for D (5 bases each). V dropped 7 bases and J dropped 3 bases, with 16 bases sitting between them. There are 14 residues in the CDR3. Germline-derived CDR1 and CDR2 are MNHNY and SVGAGI (reference sequence). The CDR3 is CASTFEGSGYEQYF. DNA for the CDR3: TGTGCCAGCACCTTCGAGGGGAGCGGCTACGAGCAGTACTTC.

Judged by abundance, this clonotype is medium-sized. The V call is TRBV20-1, the J call TRBJ2-1; 8 bases are shared with TRBD2. CDR1 and CDR2 from the germline V gene are DFQATT and SNEGSKA (reference sequence). The J segment lost 3 bases and the V segment lost 3 bases, leaving 4 bases of the junction unmatched. The CDR3 covers 14 residues. CDR3 protein: CSARGLDLYNEQFF. CDR3 bases: TGCAGTGCTAGGGGACTAGACCTCTACAATGAGCAGTTCTTC.

This clonotype is labeled as medium-sized. The rearrangement links TRBV6-2 or TRBV6-3 to TRBJ1-1; D is ambiguous. Germline CDR1 is MNHEY and CDR2 is SVGEGT. Trimming shortened V by 1 base and J by 3 bases, and 6 bases separated the two germline ends. This CDR3 spans 13 amino acids. The CDR3, as DNA: TGTGCCAGCAGTTACTGGGTGGACACTGAAGCTTTCTTT. It yields the protein CASSYWVDTEAFF.

This clonotype is labeled as large. This CDR3 reads CASSQVGGASHEQYF. CDR3 DNA: TGTGCCAGCAGCCAAGTCGGGGGGGCGTCTCACGAGCAGTACTTC. The V gene is TRBV4-2, the J gene TRBJ2-7, with TRBD2 identical over 8 bases. The CDR3 runs 15 residues. Trimming at V came to 1 base and at J to 5 bases, leaving 7 bases not matched to a gene. Per germline, CDR1 LGHNA and CDR2 YNFKEQ.